What follows are 19 T cell receptor beta chains derived from one specimen sequenced in a study of cytomegalovirus exposure and HLA in healthy donors. The PCR contained 60 Vbeta and 13 Jbeta primers. Only in-frame clones appear in the TCRdb table, and some are missing; sequencing was by immunoSEQ multiplex PCR. The data hold about 120,000 clones, with around 81% observed a single time. The source material was PBMCs. All receptors derive from a woman aged 40 to 50 in good health and CMV-seronegative.

CDR3 DNA sequence: TGTGCCAGCAGCCGGACTAGCGGAGCGCAAGAGACCCAGTACTTC. Amino acids: CASSRTSGAQETQYF. The chain couples TRBV11-2 to TRBJ2-5; 10 bases line up with TRBD2. V lost 5 bases to trimming and J lost 2 bases; unmatched junction nucleotides: 5. There are 15 residues in the CDR3. Germline CDR1 and CDR2: SGHAT and FQNNGV.

This chain links TRBV29-1 with TRBJ2-2; 10 positions match TRBD2. Germline loops: CDR1 SQVTM, CDR2 ANQGSEA. V trimming: 2 bases; J trimming: 3 bases; junction bases outside the gene matches: 3. The CDR3 consists of 15 residues. CDR3 in DNA: TGCAGCGTTGAAAGGCTAGCGGGAGACACCGGGGAGCTGTTTTTT. Amino acids: CSVERLAGDTGELFF.

This chain uses TRBV27 with TRBJ2-7; 9 nucleotides align to TRBD1. CDR3 length: 15 amino acids. Germline trimming cut 4 bases from V and 2 bases from J; bases unmatched to any gene: 6. Germline CDR1 and CDR2: MNHEY and SMNVEV (reference sequence). The CDR3 coding sequence is TGTGCCAGCAGTTCACAGGGGGCTGGAACCTACGAGCAGTACTTC. Translation: CASSSQGAGTYEQYF.

The rearrangement joins TRBV6-1 to TRBJ1-1, with D tentatively TRBD1 (5 bases). The V gene lost 6 bases and the J gene lost 4 bases, with 15 bases spanning the gap. There are 14 residues in the CDR3. CDR1 is MNHNS, CDR2 SASEGT, per germline. The CDR3 is CASSAQGVGTEAFF. CDR3 DNA sequence: TGTGCCAGCAGCGCCCAGGGCGTGGGCACTGAAGCTTTCTTT.

The chain uses TRBV2 and TRBJ1-1; 11 bases align to TRBD1. This CDR3 is built from 14 residues. J was trimmed by 5 bases and V by 5 bases; bases with no gene match: 4. The V gene's germline CDR1 is SNHLY and CDR2 FYNNEI. The CDR3 sequence is CASSPDRGRTEAFF. CDR3 sequence (DNA): TGTGCCAGCAGTCCGGACAGGGGGCGTACTGAAGCTTTCTTT.

The chain is built from TRBV2 and TRBJ2-2; TRBD2 agrees at 7 bases. J was trimmed by 1 base and V by 6 bases; bases with no gene match: 5. This CDR3 is 15 amino acids long. In germline, CDR1 is SNHLY, CDR2 FYNNEI. Here the CDR3 reads CASRGGSVNTGELFF. Written as DNA, the CDR3 is TGTGCCAGCAGGGGGGGGAGCGTGAACACCGGGGAGCTGTTTTTT.

J is TRBJ2-1 and V is TRBV7-9; 9 bases fit TRBD2. Germline V gene data show CDR1 as SEHNR and CDR2 as FQNEAQ (reference sequence). The CDR3 totals 17 residues. J gave up 3 bases and V 4 bases, and 10 bases lay outside the gene matches. This CDR3 is CASSSTGRGGNYNEQFF. DNA of the CDR3: TGTGCCAGCAGCTCAACCGGGCGGGGGGGAAACTACAATGAGCAGTTCTTC.

This chain connects TRBV11-3 to TRBJ2-1; D perhaps matches TRBD2 (6 bases). The germline V gene encodes CDR1 SGHNT and CDR2 YENEEA. V dropped 1 base and J dropped 4 bases, with 14 bases sitting between them. The CDR3 totals 16 residues. In nucleotides, the CDR3 is TGTGCCAGCAGCTTAGTAGCCGGGGGTAATTACAATGAGCAGTTCTTC. Protein: CASSLVAGGNYNEQFF.

The V call is TRBV27, the J call TRBJ1-2, with D perhaps matching TRBD1 (6 bases). From germline, CDR1 is MNHEY and CDR2 SMNVEV (reference sequence). Trimming cost V 3 bases and J 6 bases, with 17 bases left between them. The CDR3 has 15 residues. CDR3 bases: TGTGCCAGCAGTTTCTTATTAGGGGGAGGGAATGGCTACACCTTC. Protein sequence: CASSFLLGGGNGYTF.

The chain recombines TRBV7-6 with TRBJ2-1; unclear D gene. There are 15 residues in the CDR3. The ends were cut back, 5 bases at V and 7 bases at J, with 18 bases in the middle. Germline V gene data show CDR1 as SGHVS and CDR2 as FNYEAQ. The CDR3 sequence: CASSPSWQYLNEQFF. The CDR3 bases are TGTGCCAGCAGCCCCTCGTGGCAGTACCTTAATGAGCAGTTCTTC.

This chain joins TRBV9 and TRBJ1-4, with 8 positions matching TRBD1. CDR1 and CDR2 from the germline V gene are SGDLS and YYNGEE. Unmatched junction bases numbered 5, after V lost 0 bases and J lost 1 base. The CDR3 is made up of 17 amino acids. The CDR3 loop reads CASSVEGTGRTNEKLFF. CDR3 coding DNA: TGTGCCAGCAGCGTAGAGGGGACAGGCCGAACTAATGAAAAACTGTTTTTT. The full variable domain, completed using reference TRBV9 and TRBJ1-4, is DSGVTQTPKHLITATGQRVTLRCSPRSGDLSVYWYQQSLDQGLQFLIQYYNGEERAKGNILERFSAQQFPDLHSELNLSSLELGDSALYFCASSVEGTGRTNEKLFFGSGTQLSVL.

This clone was observed a few times. The same CDR3 arises from other DNA sequences in this sample as well. The V gene is TRBV6-5, the J gene TRBJ1-1, with D perhaps TRBD1 (5 bases). Germline V gene sequence: CDR1 MNHEY, CDR2 SVGAGI. Trimming cost V 2 bases and J 2 bases, with 6 bases left between them. The CDR3 is 13 amino acids. CDR3 amino acids: CASSYQGNTEAFF. The CDR3 DNA is TGTGCCAGCAGTTACCAGGGAAACACTGAAGCTTTCTTT.

The chain recombines TRBV28 with TRBJ2-7, with 10 bases fitting TRBD2. CDR3 length equals 15 residues. Trimming removed 4 bases from V and 2 bases from J; junction bases left unmatched: 5. From germline, CDR1 is MDHEN and CDR2 SYDVKM. The CDR3 nucleotides are TGTGCCAGCAGTTCGTTAGCGGGAGGAACCTACGAGCAGTACTTC. Protein product: CASSSLAGGTYEQYF. Filled out from reference TRBV28 and TRBJ2-7, the complete variable domain reads DVKVTQSSRYLVKRTGEKVFLECVQDMDHENMFWYRQDPGLGLRLIYFSYDVKMKEKGDIPEGYSVSREKKERFSLILESASTNQTSMYLCASSSLAGGTYEQYFGPGTRLTVT.

The V call is TRBV4-1, the J call TRBJ1-2; D remains unclear. Between the trimmed V and J ends, which lost 0 bases and 1 base, there was a span of 9 bases. Germline assignment: CDR1 MGHRA and CDR2 YSYEKL. This CDR3 has 15 amino acids. CDR3 nucleotide sequence: TGCGCCAGCAGCCAAGAACTCGGGAATAACTATGGCTACACCTTC. Its protein product is CASSQELGNNYGYTF.

In its sample, this clone was seen a few times. The chain has TRBV27 and TRBJ1-5, with TRBD1 matching over 7 bases. This CDR3 contains 15 residues. V was pared by 3 bases and J by 4 bases, with 6 bases of the junction left unmatched. Germline V gene sequence: CDR1 MNHEY, CDR2 SMNVEV (reference sequence). Here the CDR3 reads CASSFTGAFNQPQHF. The CDR3 DNA is TGTGCCAGCAGTTTTACAGGGGCGTTTAATCAGCCCCAGCATTTT.

The V call is TRBV23-1, the J call TRBJ2-7; TRBD1 agrees at 8 bases. TRBV23-1 is an open reading frame whose function is uncertain. The CDR3 totals 16 residues. J gave up 3 bases and V 7 bases, and 14 bases lay outside the gene matches. The CDR3 coding sequence is TGCGCCAGCACTGGGGCCCACGCAGGGGGCGGCTACGAGCAGTACTTC. Its translation: CASTGAHAGGGYEQYF.

The sample holds one count of this clone. The gene calls are TRBV5-1 and TRBJ1-2, with TRBD1 matching over 7 bases. The CDR3 is 15 amino acids. Unmatched junction bases numbered 11, after V lost 4 bases and J lost 5 bases. The germline V gene encodes CDR1 SGHRS and CDR2 YFSETQ. CDR3 sequence reads: CASSVGVQGNYGYTF. DNA for the CDR3: TGCGCCAGCAGCGTGGGAGTACAGGGGAATTATGGCTACACCTTC.

The DNA of the CDR3 is TGTGCCAGCAGCCCTAGGCGCGGACTTGCGGACTACGAGCAGTACTTC. Amino acid sequence: CASSPRRGLADYEQYF. The chain couples TRBV7-8 to TRBJ2-7; a weak D match, TRBD2 (5 bases). Germline V gene lookup returns CDR1 SGHVS and CDR2 FQNEAQ. This CDR3 has 16 amino acids. Deletions cut 5 bases from V and 3 bases from J, with 20 bases between.

This clone came up a few times. The chain links TRBV10-1 to TRBJ1-1; tentative D call: TRBD1 (5 bases). This CDR3 contains 14 residues. Germline-derived CDR1 and CDR2 are WNHNN and SYGVQD (reference sequence). Trimming cost V 4 bases and J 1 base, with 10 bases left between them. The CDR3 loop is CASSAQGKNTEAFF. CDR3 nucleotide sequence: TGCGCCAGCAGTGCCCAGGGAAAGAACACTGAAGCTTTCTTT.